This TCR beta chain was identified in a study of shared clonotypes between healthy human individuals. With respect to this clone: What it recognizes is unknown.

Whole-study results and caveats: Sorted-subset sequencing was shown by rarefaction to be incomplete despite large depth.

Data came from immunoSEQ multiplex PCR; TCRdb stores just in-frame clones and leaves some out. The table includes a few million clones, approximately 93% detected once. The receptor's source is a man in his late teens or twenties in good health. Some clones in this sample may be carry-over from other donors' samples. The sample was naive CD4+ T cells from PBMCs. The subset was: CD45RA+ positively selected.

This chain's CDR3 is CASSPGTMAGELFF. The DNA for the CDR3 is TGCGCCAGCAGCCCCGGGACCATGGCCGGGGAGCTGTTTTTT. The V call is TRBV5-1, the J call TRBJ2-2; the D gene could be TRBD1 or TRBD2 (5 bases each). The CDR3 is 14 residues long. Per the germline V gene, CDR1 is SGHRS and CDR2 is YFSETQ. Between the trimmed V and J ends, which lost 4 bases and 6 bases, there was a span of 13 bases.